This T cell receptor beta chain was profiled in a study of glioma-infiltrating T cells after dendritic cell vaccination. The CDR3 is 16 residues long. Germline V gene lookup returns CDR1 SGHTA and CDR2 FQGNSA. J lost 5 bases, V lost 2 bases, and 9 bases had no gene match. The repertoire was sequenced with immunoSEQ multiplex PCR; TCRdb's copy has only in-frame clones and lacks some. The data hold about 21,000 clones, with 79% observed a single time. Sequencing was performed on blood, taken before dendritic cell vaccination. This TCR was recovered from a human donor with glioblastoma. This chain connects TRBV7-2 to TRBJ2-3, with 8 bases aligning to TRBD2. CDR3 DNA sequence: TGTGCCAGCAGCTTAATTGGGGGAAGCGGGGGAGATACGCAGTATTTT. It codes for CASSLIGGSGGDTQYF.